The clone carrying this T cell receptor (beta chain) was found once. This specimen comes from a study of CD8 T cells in Susac syndrome. TEMRA cells were FACS-enriched, unlike CD8+ and CD4+ T cells, which were negatively isolated. CDR3 size: 14 residues. Trimming stripped 0 bases from V and 3 bases from J, with 9 bases between. CDR1 and CDR2 from the germline V gene are DFQATT and SNEGSKA (reference sequence). RNA in amounts of roughly 0.5 to 1 ug was reverse transcribed with random hexamers. TCR beta CDR3 was amplified by immunoSEQ multiplex PCR. This amplification extended across 54 Vbeta and 13 Jbeta segments. A single record per CDR3 protein comes from TCRdb applying MiXCR to the immunoSEQ multiplex PCR reads. Of about 300,000 distinct CDR3 sequences in the sample, 89% were seen once.

This rearrangement joins TRBV20-1 to TRBJ1-5; D gene unclear. The sample comprised CD8+ T cells from PBMCs. The origin of this receptor is a human donor with multiple sclerosis. CDR3 nucleotides: TGCAGTGCTAGAGATCGTACAGCCAATCAGCCCCAGCATTTT. Protein: CSARDRTANQPQHF.